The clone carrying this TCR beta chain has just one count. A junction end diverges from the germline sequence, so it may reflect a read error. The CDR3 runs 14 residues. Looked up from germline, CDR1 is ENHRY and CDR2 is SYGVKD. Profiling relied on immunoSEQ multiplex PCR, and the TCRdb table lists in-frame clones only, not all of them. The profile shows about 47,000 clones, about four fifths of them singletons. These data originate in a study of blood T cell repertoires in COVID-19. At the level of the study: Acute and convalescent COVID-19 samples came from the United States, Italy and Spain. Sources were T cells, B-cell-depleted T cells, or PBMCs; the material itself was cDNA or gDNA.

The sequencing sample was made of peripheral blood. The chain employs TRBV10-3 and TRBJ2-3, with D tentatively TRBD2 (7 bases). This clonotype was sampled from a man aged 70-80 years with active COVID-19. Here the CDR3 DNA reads TGTGCCATGAGTGGGGGGGGCCTCCCAGATACGCAGTATTTT. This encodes CAMSGGGLPDTQYF.